This is a list of T cell receptor beta chains from one sample in a study of cytomegalovirus exposure and HLA in healthy donors. Clones were sequenced by immunoSEQ multiplex PCR, and TCRdb holds only the in-frame ones, with some missing. This table holds 200,000 to 250,000 clones, 75% to 85% found once. Sample: PBMCs. These receptor sequences come from a woman aged 55-70 years in good health and CMV-seropositive. Each CDR3 is given with its conserved first and last residue. D genes are given only for firm matches. Clone size is given for some rows only: seen once, a few or many times, or a class if the clone is expanded.

CDR3 protein	CDR3 DNA	D gene	clone size	V gene	J gene	CDR3 length
CASSQETGTSLNEQFF	TGCGCCAGCAGCCAAGAAACCGGGACTAGCCTCAATGAGCAGTTCTTC	TRBD2	NA	TRBV4-1	TRBJ2-1	16
CASSPTGYEQYF	TGTGCCAGCAGTCCGACAGGCTACGAGCAGTACTTC	NA	NA	TRBV2	TRBJ2-7	12
CASSLKPTLAGGPDEQFF	TGTGCCAGCAGCCTCAAACCCACTCTAGCGGGAGGGCCGGATGAGCAGTTCTTC	TRBD2	NA	TRBV9	TRBJ2-1	18
CASSLTLTGSSYNEQFF	TGTGCCAGCAGCTTAACCCTCACAGGGAGCTCCTACAATGAGCAGTTCTTC	NA	NA	TRBV7-6	TRBJ2-1	17
CASSFGTRDEQYF	TGTGCCAGCAGCTTTGGGACTAGAGACGAGCAGTACTTC	TRBD2	once	TRBV5-4	TRBJ2-7	13
CASRTGSGSQHF	TGTGCCAGCAGGACTGGGTCGGGATCCCAGCATTTT	NA	once	TRBV28	TRBJ1-5	12
CASSLLAGVGTGELFF	TGCGCCAGTTCCCTACTAGCGGGAGTAGGCACCGGGGAGCTGTTTTTT	TRBD2	NA	TRBV10-2	TRBJ2-2	16
CASNPGGRRGSEAFF	TGTGCCAGTAACCCCGGTGGAAGGAGAGGGTCTGAAGCTTTCTTT	NA	once	TRBV19	TRBJ1-1	15
CASSLGLADLTDTQYF	TGTGCCAGCAGCCTTGGACTAGCGGACCTCACAGATACGCAGTATTTT	TRBD2	NA	TRBV14	TRBJ2-3	16
CASSDVLGQGASEQYF	TGTGCCAGCAGTGATGTCTTGGGACAGGGGGCTAGCGAGCAGTACTTC	TRBD1	NA	TRBV6-1	TRBJ2-7	16
CAWQALAGSYNEQFF	TGTGCCTGGCAAGCCTTGGCGGGCTCCTACAATGAGCAGTTCTTC	NA	NA	TRBV30	TRBJ2-1	15
CASSLELAVYNEQFF	TGTGCCAGCAGCTTAGAGCTAGCGGTCTACAATGAGCAGTTCTTC	TRBD2	NA	TRBV7-9	TRBJ2-1	15
CASSTRDHNQPQHF	TGTGCCAGTAGTACGCGGGATCACAATCAGCCCCAGCATTTT	NA	NA	TRBV19	TRBJ1-5	14
CASSLEVAGGRTDTQYF	TGTGCCAGCAGCTTGGAAGTCGCAGGGGGTCGCACAGATACGCAGTATTTT	TRBD1	NA	TRBV11-2	TRBJ2-3	17
CASSLVEPGYEQYF	TGTGCCAGCAGCTTAGTGGAGCCCGGCTACGAGCAGTACTTC	NA	NA	TRBV7-2	TRBJ2-7	14
CASRDRDSYYGYTF	TGTGCCAGTAGGGATCGGGACAGTTACTATGGCTACACCTTC	TRBD1	few	TRBV19	TRBJ1-2	14
CASRDDREAFF	TGTGCCAGCAGGGATGACAGAGAAGCTTTCTTT	NA	NA	TRBV6-1	TRBJ1-1	11
CASSFRTGGYTEAFF	TGCGCCAGCAGCTTCAGGACAGGGGGCTACACTGAAGCTTTCTTT	TRBD1	NA	TRBV5-1	TRBJ1-1	15
CASSLSGTGGEKLFF	TGCGCCAGCAGCCTCTCCGGGACAGGGGGTGAAAAACTGTTTTTT	TRBD1	NA	TRBV4-1	TRBJ1-4	15
CASMRTPGQDSYEQYF	TGCGCCAGCATGCGCACCCCGGGACAGGACTCCTACGAGCAGTACTTC	TRBD1	NA	TRBV5-1	TRBJ2-7	16
CASAAREGTDTQYF	TGTGCCAGCGCGGCCCGGGAAGGCACAGATACGCAGTATTTT	NA	NA	TRBV6-5	TRBJ2-3	14
CASSLFRLRDFGNTIYF	TGTGCCAGCAGTTTATTTCGCTTGAGGGATTTTGGAAACACCATATATTTT	NA	NA	TRBV28	TRBJ1-3	17
CASSLVQGVGYGYTF	TGTGCCAGCAGCTTAGTACAGGGGGTGGGCTATGGCTACACCTTC	TRBD1	NA	TRBV11-2	TRBJ1-2	15
CASSLVAREGHEQYF	TGCGCCAGCAGCTTGGTCGCGCGGGAAGGACACGAGCAGTACTTC	NA	few	TRBV5-1	TRBJ2-7	15
CASSRDGGYTF	TGTGCCAGCAGCCGGGATGGAGGCTACACCTTC	NA	NA	TRBV9	TRBJ1-2	11
CATDFPGANVLTF	TGTGCCACCGACTTTCCCGGGGCCAACGTCCTGACTTTC	NA	NA	TRBV10-3	TRBJ2-6	13
CASNPGQGAMETQYF	TGCGCCAGCAACCCCGGACAGGGGGCCATGGAGACCCAGTACTTC	TRBD1	once	TRBV5-1	TRBJ2-5	15
CASSLGQGPDTQYF	TGCGCCAGCAGCTTAGGCCAGGGTCCAGATACGCAGTATTTT	NA	NA	TRBV5-1	TRBJ2-3	14